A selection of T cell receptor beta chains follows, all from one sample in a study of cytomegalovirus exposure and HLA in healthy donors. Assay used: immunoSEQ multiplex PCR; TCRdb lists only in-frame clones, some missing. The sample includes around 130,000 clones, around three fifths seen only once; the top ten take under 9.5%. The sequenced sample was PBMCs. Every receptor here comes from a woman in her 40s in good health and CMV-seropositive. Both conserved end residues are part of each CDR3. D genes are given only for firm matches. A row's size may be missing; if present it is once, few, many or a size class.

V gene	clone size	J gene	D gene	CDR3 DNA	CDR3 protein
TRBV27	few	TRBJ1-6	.	TGTGCCAGCAGGTTCTTACCGGCGGTAGACCATAATTCACCCCTCCACTTT	CASRFLPAVDHNSPLHF
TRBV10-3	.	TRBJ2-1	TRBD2	TGTGCCATCAGTGAGGGGGACGGGGGGGCCTATGAGCAGTTCTTC	CAISEGDGGAYEQFF
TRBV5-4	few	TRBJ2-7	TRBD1	TGTGCCAGCAGCTTCCCGGGACAGGGGGTCTACGAGCAGTACTTC	CASSFPGQGVYEQYF
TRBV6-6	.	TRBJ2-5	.	TGTGCCAGCAGTTACTCTGGCAGCCAAGAGACCCAGTACTTC	CASSYSGSQETQYF
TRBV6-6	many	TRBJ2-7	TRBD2	TGTGCCAGCAGTTACGGGACTAGCGGGAGTTACGAGCAGTACTTC	CASSYGTSGSYEQYF
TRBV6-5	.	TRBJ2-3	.	TGTGCCAGCAGTTCGGGGGGACAGGTGACAGATACGCAGTATTTT	CASSSGGQVTDTQYF
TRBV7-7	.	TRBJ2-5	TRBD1	TGTGCTAGCAGCTTAGGGACAGGGTCACCAGAGACCCAGTACTTC	CASSLGTGSPETQYF
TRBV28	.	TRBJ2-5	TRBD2	TGTGCCAGCAGTACACAGACTAGCGGGATTGGAGAGACCCAGTACTTC	CASSTQTSGIGETQYF
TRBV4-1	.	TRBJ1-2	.	TGCGCCAGCAGCCAAGGGACAGCTAACTATGGCTACACCTTC	CASSQGTANYGYTF
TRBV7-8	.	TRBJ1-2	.	TGTGCCAGCAGCTTAGGTGGGGCCAAGGGTGGAGGCTACACCTTC	CASSLGGAKGGGYTF
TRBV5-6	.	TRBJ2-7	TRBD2	TGTGCCAGCAGCCCCACTAGCGGGAGAATCAACGAGCAGTACTTC	CASSPTSGRINEQYF
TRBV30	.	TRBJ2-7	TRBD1	TGTGCCGGGACAGTCAAGACCTACGAGCAGTACTTC	CAGTVKTYEQYF
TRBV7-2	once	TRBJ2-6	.	TGTGCCAGCAGCTTAATCGGTTCTAGCTCTGGGGCCAACGTCCTGACTTTC	CASSLIGSSSGANVLTF
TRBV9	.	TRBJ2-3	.	TGTGCCAGCAGCCCCCTGGGGGCTCTACGGGATACGCAGTATTTT	CASSPLGALRDTQYF
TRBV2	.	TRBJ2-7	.	TGTGCCAGCATGGGGGCAAGTAGAGACGAGCAGTACTTC	CASMGASRDEQYF
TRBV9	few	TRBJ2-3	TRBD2	TGTGCCAGCAGCGAGGGGATGACTAGCGCGAACACAGATACGCAGTATTTT	CASSEGMTSANTDTQYF
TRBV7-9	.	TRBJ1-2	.	TGTGCCAGCAGCTTAGGCTCCGGGGTTTCGATAGGCTACACCTTC	CASSLGSGVSIGYTF
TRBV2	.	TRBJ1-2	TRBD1	TGTGCCAGCAGGGGACAGGGGTTAGGGGCTAACTATGGCTACACCTTC	CASRGQGLGANYGYTF
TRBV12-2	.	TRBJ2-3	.	TGTGCAAGTCGCTTAGAGGGAAAAGAAGCGGGGGGGTTCACGGATACGCAGTATTTT	CASRLEGKEAGGFTDTQYF
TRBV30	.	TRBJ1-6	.	TGTGCCTGGAGCAGGGCGACGGAGAATAATTCACCCCTCCACTTT	CAWSRATENNSPLHF
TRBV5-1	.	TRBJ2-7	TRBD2	TGCGCCAGCAGCGAGACTAGCGGGTTTACCTACGAGCAGTACTTC	CASSETSGFTYEQYF
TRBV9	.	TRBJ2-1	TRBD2	TGTGCCAGCAGCGTTGGACTAGCGGGGGGCTCCTACAATGAGCAGTTCTTC	CASSVGLAGGSYNEQFF
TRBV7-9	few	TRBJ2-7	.	TGTGCCAGCAGCGAACAGGTTTCCTACGAGCAGTACTTC	CASSEQVSYEQYF
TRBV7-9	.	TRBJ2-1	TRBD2	TGTGCCAGCAGCGACGGGGGGGCCGATGAGCAGTTCTTC	CASSDGGADEQFF
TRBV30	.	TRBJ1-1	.	TGTGCCTGGACCAGGGGTGTTCATACCGAAGCTTTCTTT	CAWTRGVHTEAFF
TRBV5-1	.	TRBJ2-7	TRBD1	TGCGCCAGCAGCCCGGGACAGCCCTACGAGCAGTACTTC	CASSPGQPYEQYF
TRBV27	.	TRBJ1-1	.	TGTGCCAGCAGTTTAAGTTTCCCAGGGGCCACTGAAGCTTTCTTT	CASSLSFPGATEAFF
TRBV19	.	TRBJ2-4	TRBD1	TGTGCCAGCGCGGCCGGGACAGGGAGGAACATTCAGTACTTC	CASAAGTGRNIQYF
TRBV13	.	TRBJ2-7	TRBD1	TGTGCCAGCAGCTTAGGGGGACAGACGGTTTACTACGAGCAGTACTTC	CASSLGGQTVYYEQYF
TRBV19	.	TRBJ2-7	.	TGTGCCAGTAGTATAGAGAGACGGGTCGGCGACGAGCAGTACTTC	CASSIERRVGDEQYF
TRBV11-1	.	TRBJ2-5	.	TGTGCCAGCAGCTTAGATCGGGGTTCGCGGGAGACCCAGTACTTC	CASSLDRGSRETQYF
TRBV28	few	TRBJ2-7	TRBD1	TGTGCCAGCGGGGACAGGGACTACGAGCAGTACTTC	CASGDRDYEQYF
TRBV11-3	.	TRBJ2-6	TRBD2	TGTGCCAGCAGCACCTGGACTAGCGGGGGATCTGGGGCCAACGTCCTGACTTTC	CASSTWTSGGSGANVLTF
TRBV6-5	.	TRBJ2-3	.	TGTGCCAGCAGTGGACTCTTACGGGAGGATACGCAGTATTTT	CASSGLLREDTQYF
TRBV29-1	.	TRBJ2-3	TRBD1	TGCAGTGCTTCAGGGGGCGGCCTGGTCACAGATACGCAGTATTTT	CSASGGGLVTDTQYF
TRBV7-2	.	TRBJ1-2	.	TGTGCCAGCAGCCTTGAGGCCCTCTATGGCTACACCTTC	CASSLEALYGYTF